The T cell receptor beta chain described here comes from a study of T cell repertoires in aging, cancer and after chemotherapy. Regarding the study as a whole: Compared with age-matched healthy donors, untreated hematological or solid cancer patients showed higher blood TCR clonality. Healthy donors lost TCR diversity with age mainly through richness, cancer patients through richness and evenness.

This clonotype appeared a few times. As yet, its antigen is unknown. TRB rearrangements spanning V, D and J were amplified using mixed TRB-A/B primers. TCRdb fed the multiplex PCR reads into MiXCR, producing one record per CDR3 protein. The sample records approximately 2,900 distinct CDR3 sequences, around 20% being singletons. The CDR3 extends over 12 amino acids. Trimming removed 3 bases at V and 3 bases at J, with 6 bases between. The germline V gene encodes CDR1 SGHTA and CDR2 FQGNSA. TCR beta rearrangements were amplified from peripheral blood genomic DNA. The sample was blood. The receptor's source is a human donor with a solid tumor. V and J are TRBV7-2 and TRBJ2-7; D ambiguous. CDR3 sequence: CASSFPRYEQYF. CDR3 bases: TGTGCCAGCAGCTTCCCCCGCTACGAGCAGTACTTC.